These T cell receptor beta chains were read from a single sample in a study of blood T cells in healthy people across ages. MiXCR was run by TCRdb on the 5' RACE reads, yielding one entry per CDR3 protein. This table has under 1,000,000 distinct CDR3 sequences, roughly 35% appearing once. The sample comprised blood. Every receptor here comes from a man between 18 and 29 years old in good health. CDR3s include the opening cysteine and the closing phenylalanine or tryptophan. D genes are given only for firm matches. The size entry is marked missing in some rows and otherwise reads once, few, many or a size class.

D: -
size: many
V: TRBV7-6
J: TRBJ2-6
CDR3: CASSNVYSGANVLTF
DNA: TGTGCCAGCAGCAACGTTTACTCTGGGGCCAACGTCCTGACTTTC

D: -
size: few
V: TRBV7-2
J: TRBJ2-3
CDR3: CASRSDTDTQYF
DNA: TGTGCCAGCAGATCAGACACAGATACGCAGTATTTT

D: TRBD1
size: -
V: TRBV4-1
J: TRBJ2-3
CDR3: CASSQETGGLTDTQYF
DNA: TGCGCCAGCAGCCAAGAGACAGGGGGTTTGACAGATACGCAGTATTTT

D: TRBD2
size: few
V: TRBV20-1
J: TRBJ2-3
CDR3: CSARIGAGADTQYF
DNA: TGCAGTGCTAGAATAGGGGCGGGGGCAGATACGCAGTATTTT

D: TRBD1
size: few
V: TRBV7-9
J: TRBJ2-7
CDR3: CASSGDRGFYEQYF
DNA: TGTGCCAGCAGCGGTGACAGGGGTTTCTACGAGCAGTACTTC

D: -
size: -
V: TRBV4-3
J: TRBJ1-1
CDR3: CASRKLGQTEAFF
DNA: TGCGCCAGTCGCAAGTTGGGTCAAACTGAAGCTTTCTTT

D: -
size: -
V: TRBV6-6
J: TRBJ2-7
CDR3: CASSPGEPYEQYF
DNA: TGTGCCAGCAGTCCCGGGGAGCCCTACGAGCAGTACTTC

D: -
size: few
V: TRBV9
J: TRBJ2-5
CDR3: CASSAGLDSQETQYF
DNA: TGTGCCAGCAGCGCCGGGTTAGACTCCCAGGAGACCCAGTACTTC

D: TRBD1
size: few
V: TRBV6-5
J: TRBJ1-2
CDR3: CASSVGTGQSGYTF
DNA: TGTGCCAGCAGTGTGGGGACAGGGCAGAGTGGCTACACCTTC

D: TRBD1
size: many
V: TRBV6-5
J: TRBJ2-5
CDR3: CASTRWTGQEAQYF
DNA: TGTGCCAGCACCCGCTGGACAGGACAAGAGGCCCAGTACTTC

D: TRBD1
size: -
V: TRBV27
J: TRBJ1-2
CDR3: CASSPGQGRPIYGYTF
DNA: TGTGCCAGCAGTCCGGGACAGGGGAGGCCTATCTATGGCTACACCTTC

D: -
size: few
V: TRBV7-7
J: TRBJ2-1
CDR3: CASSYSGPGPLNEQFF
DNA: TGTGCCAGCAGCTATTCCGGGCCAGGGCCCCTCAATGAGCAGTTCTTC

D: -
size: many
V: TRBV6-5
J: TRBJ1-1
CDR3: CASSLQGWDTEAFF
DNA: TGTGCCAGCAGTCTCCAGGGGTGGGACACTGAAGCTTTCTTT

D: -
size: many
V: TRBV7-9
J: TRBJ2-5
CDR3: CASSRPQGWEETQYF
DNA: TGTGCCAGCAGCCGACCACAGGGTTGGGAAGAGACCCAGTACTTC

D: TRBD2
size: -
V: TRBV4-2
J: TRBJ2-7
CDR3: CASSQDESSGGLSYEQYF
DNA: TGTGCCAGCAGCCAAGATGAGAGTAGCGGGGGGCTATCCTACGAGCAGTACTTC

D: -
size: few
V: TRBV20-1
J: TRBJ2-6
CDR3: CSARGTSGANVLTF
DNA: TGCAGTGCTAGGGGTACTTCTGGGGCCAACGTCCTGACTTTC

D: -
size: few
V: TRBV20-1
J: TRBJ2-5
CDR3: CSASRDGQETQYF
DNA: TGCAGTGCTAGCAGGGATGGCCAAGAGACCCAGTACTTC

D: -
size: -
V: TRBV4-2
J: TRBJ1-2
CDR3: CASSRLLPVSNGYTF
DNA: TGTGCCAGCAGCCGCCTCCTCCCGGTTTCAAACGGCTACACCTTC

D: -
size: -
V: TRBV6-2/TRBV6-3
J: TRBJ1-2
CDR3: CASIESGFYYGYTF
DNA: TGTGCCAGCATCGAGTCCGGGTTTTACTATGGCTACACCTTC

D: -
size: few
V: TRBV12-3/TRBV12-4
J: TRBJ2-5
CDR3: CASRLDSASETQYF
DNA: TGTGCCAGCAGACTAGACTCCGCTTCAGAGACCCAGTACTTC

D: TRBD1
size: -
V: TRBV12-3/TRBV12-4
J: TRBJ2-2
CDR3: CASSPMGQGAAGELFF
DNA: TGTGCCAGCAGTCCAATGGGACAGGGGGCTGCCGGGGAGCTGTTTTTT

D: -
size: -
V: TRBV7-9
J: TRBJ1-2
CDR3: CASSSLASIYGYTF
DNA: TGTGCCAGCAGTAGTCTTGCGTCAATCTATGGCTACACCTTC

D: TRBD1
size: -
V: TRBV2
J: TRBJ2-6
CDR3: CASTSDRATGANVLTF
DNA: TGTGCCAGCACCTCGGACAGGGCAACTGGGGCCAACGTCCTGACTTTC

D: TRBD1
size: few
V: TRBV28
J: TRBJ2-7
CDR3: CASSFDRGYEQYF
DNA: TGTGCCAGCAGTTTCGACAGGGGCTACGAGCAGTACTTC

D: TRBD1
size: -
V: TRBV5-6
J: TRBJ2-1
CDR3: CASSDLRGPNNEQFF
DNA: TGTGCCAGCAGTGACCTCAGGGGGCCCAACAATGAGCAGTTCTTC

D: -
size: -
V: TRBV4-1
J: TRBJ1-3
CDR3: CASSLDPPQSSGNTIYF
DNA: TGCGCCAGCAGCTTGGACCCTCCTCAGAGCTCTGGAAACACCATATATTTT

D: -
size: few
V: TRBV20-1
J: TRBJ1-1
CDR3: CSAAGVAVTEAFF
DNA: TGCAGTGCGGCAGGGGTCGCGGTCACTGAAGCTTTCTTT

D: -
size: few
V: TRBV15
J: TRBJ2-7
CDR3: CATSPDGSYEQYF
DNA: TGTGCCACCAGCCCCGACGGCTCCTACGAGCAGTACTTC

D: -
size: -
V: TRBV7-3
J: TRBJ2-1
CDR3: CASSPQRALQDEQFF
DNA: TGTGCCAGCAGCCCCCAGCGGGCCCTACAGGATGAGCAGTTCTTC

D: -
size: -
V: TRBV4-2
J: TRBJ1-1
CDR3: CASSLGGGDNTEAFF
DNA: TGTGCCAGCAGCCTCGGGGGGGGCGACAACACTGAAGCTTTCTTT

D: -
size: -
V: TRBV28
J: TRBJ2-1
CDR3: CASSSNVGETQFF
DNA: TGTGCCAGCAGTTCAAATGTAGGGGAGACCCAGTTCTTC

D: TRBD1
size: few
V: TRBV15
J: TRBJ1-2
CDR3: CATSRDPGQGYGYTF
DNA: TGTGCCACCAGCAGAGATCCGGGACAGGGTTATGGCTACACCTTC

D: TRBD1
size: -
V: TRBV27
J: TRBJ2-3
CDR3: CASSLLGPGGVDTQYF
DNA: TGTGCCAGCAGCCTTCTCGGGCCAGGGGGCGTAGATACGCAGTATTTT

D: -
size: few
V: TRBV12-3/TRBV12-4
J: TRBJ2-1
CDR3: CASSLGVLSTYNEQFF
DNA: TGTGCCAGCAGTTTAGGGGTATTGTCCACCTACAATGAGCAGTTCTTC

D: -
size: -
V: TRBV4-3
J: TRBJ2-1
CDR3: CASSENYNEQFF
DNA: TGCGCCAGCAGCGAAAATTACAATGAGCAGTTCTTC

D: -
size: once
V: TRBV4-1
J: TRBJ1-2
CDR3: CASSQDNRDYGYTF
DNA: TGCGCCAGCAGCCAAGATAACAGGGACTATGGCTACACCTTC

D: TRBD1
size: -
V: TRBV20-1
J: TRBJ2-1
CDR3: CSATGQGYNEQFF
DNA: TGCAGTGCTACTGGACAGGGGTACAATGAGCAGTTCTTC

D: TRBD1
size: many
V: TRBV5-1
J: TRBJ1-2
CDR3: CASSLSWGQGTYGYTF
DNA: TGCGCCAGCAGCTTGTCCTGGGGACAGGGGACCTATGGCTACACCTTC

D: -
size: few
V: TRBV6-5
J: TRBJ2-7
CDR3: CASSLSDRGYNEQYF
DNA: TGTGCCAGCAGTTTGAGTGACCGGGGGTACAATGAGCAGTACTTC